This is a list of T cell receptor beta chains from one sample in a study of T cell responses to AZD1222 COVID-19 vaccine. Only in-frame clones appear in the TCRdb table, and some are missing; sequencing was by immunoSEQ multiplex PCR. Of about 120,000 clones listed, 80% to 95% are singletons. The material sequenced was peripheral blood, taken 28 days after the second AZD1222 dose. These TCRs come from an adult who received the AZD1222 COVID-19 vaccine. Both conserved end residues are part of each CDR3. A D gene is named only where the DNA matches it firmly. A clone size is listed for some rows: how often the clone was seen (once, few, many), or a class if it is expanded.

D gene	clone size	V gene	J gene	CDR3 DNA	CDR3 protein
TRBD1	-	TRBV27	TRBJ1-6	TGTGCCAGCAGTCTTGACAGGGGAGGTTCACCCCTCCACTTT	CASSLDRGGSPLHF
-	-	TRBV6-5	TRBJ2-3	TGTGCCAGCAGTTTGGGTGGACTGAGCACAGATACGCAGTATTTT	CASSLGGLSTDTQYF
TRBD2	-	TRBV3-1/TRBV3-2	TRBJ2-1	TGTGCCAGCAGCCAATGGACTAGCGTCTATGAGCAGTTCTTC	CASSQWTSVYEQFF
TRBD2	-	TRBV5-1	TRBJ2-1	TGCGCCAGCAGCAAAACTAGCGGGGGGTACGGTGAGCAGTTCTTC	CASSKTSGGYGEQFF
TRBD1	-	TRBV3-1/TRBV3-2	TRBJ2-1	TGTGCCAGCAGCCAAGATTGGGGCCGGACAGGGGCGAGCTCCTACAATGAGCAGTTCTTC	CASSQDWGRTGASSYNEQFF
-	once	TRBV7-3	TRBJ1-1	TGTGCCAGCAGCTTATTCACGGGGGCGAGCACTGAAGCTTTCTTT	CASSLFTGASTEAFF
TRBD1	-	TRBV13	TRBJ1-2	TGTGCCAGCAGCATGGGGACAGGGGGGAGCGGCTACACCTTC	CASSMGTGGSGYTF
TRBD2	-	TRBV6-5	TRBJ2-1	TGTGCCAGTTTAGGCGGGGGCAATGAGCAGTTCTTC	CASLGGGNEQFF
-	-	TRBV18	TRBJ1-2	TGTGCCAGCTCACCAGAGGGTCGTGGCTACACCTTC	CASSPEGRGYTF
-	-	TRBV19	TRBJ1-2	TGTGCCAGTAGGGGATCGGGGGTTTTCGACTATGGCTACACCTTC	CASRGSGVFDYGYTF
-	-	TRBV11-3	TRBJ1-2	TGTGCCAGCAGCAAAGAGGGGGGAAGAGAAGGCTACACCTTC	CASSKEGGREGYTF
-	-	TRBV10-1	TRBJ2-4	TGCGCCAGCAGTCCCCCGTTGTGGGTTTGGGCCAAAAACATTCAGTACTTC	CASSPPLWVWAKNIQYF
-	-	TRBV19	TRBJ2-7	TGTGCCAGTAGTATCGGCGGCTACGAGCAGTACTTC	CASSIGGYEQYF
-	-	TRBV2	TRBJ2-3	TGTGCCAGCAGCGAAATTCCTAGTATTGGGACAGATACGCAGTATTTT	CASSEIPSIGTDTQYF
TRBD1	-	TRBV9	TRBJ1-1	TGTGCCAGCAGCGTAGTACAGGGGTACATTGGGGACACTGAAGCTTTCTTT	CASSVVQGYIGDTEAFF
TRBD1	-	TRBV18	TRBJ1-5	TGTGCCAGCTCACCACCGAGGGGACAGGGGGCTTACCAGCCCCAGCATTTT	CASSPPRGQGAYQPQHF
TRBD1	-	TRBV25-1	TRBJ1-1	TGTGCCAGCAGCGAGACAGGGCTGGACACTGAAGCTTTCTTT	CASSETGLDTEAFF
-	-	TRBV7-6	TRBJ1-3	TGTGCCAGCAGCCTGACAGTAAACTCTGGAAACACCATATATTTT	CASSLTVNSGNTIYF
-	-	TRBV24-1	TRBJ2-7	TGTGCCACCAGTGGGGCGTACGAGCAGTACTTC	CATSGAYEQYF
-	-	TRBV19	TRBJ2-5	TGTGCCAGTAGTAACCAAGAGACCCAGTACTTC	CASSNQETQYF
-	-	TRBV2	TRBJ2-2	TGTGCCAGCAGTGGTCGAAGGCTAATGAACACCGGGGAGCTGTTTTTT	CASSGRRLMNTGELFF
-	-	TRBV6-5	TRBJ2-1	TGTGCCAGCAGCCAAGGGAGCTCCTACAATGAGCAGTTCTTC	CASSQGSSYNEQFF
TRBD1	-	TRBV9	TRBJ2-1	TGTGCCAGCAGCGGCCGACAGGGGGCGGATGAGCAGTTCTTC	CASSGRQGADEQFF
TRBD1	once	TRBV6-5	TRBJ2-4	TGTGCCAGCAGGCGGGACAGGGTAGGCGAAAACATTCAGTACTTC	CASRRDRVGENIQYF
-	-	TRBV28	TRBJ1-2	TGTGCCAGCAGTTCTGGGACACCCAACTATGGCTACACCTTC	CASSSGTPNYGYTF
-	-	TRBV29-1	TRBJ1-2	TGCAGCGTTACCCTGGGGGCCAGGCCGGGCGATACAAGGGGTGATGGCTACACCTTC	CSVTLGARPGDTRGDGYTF
TRBD1	-	TRBV7-9	TRBJ1-1	TGTGCCAGCAGGGCCGCATCTCGACAGGGAAAAACTGAAGCTTTCTTT	CASRAASRQGKTEAFF
-	-	TRBV1	TRBJ2-1	TGCACCAGCAGCCAACCCCTCCCCCGGGGGGTGTCGTTCTTC	CTSSQPLPRGVSFF
-	-	TRBV5-1	TRBJ1-6	TGCGCCAGCAGCTTGGGGAGGGACTCACCCCTCCACTTT	CASSLGRDSPLHF
TRBD1	-	TRBV4-1	TRBJ1-6	TGCGCCAGCAGCCATGCGTCAGGGGGTAATTCACCCCTCCACTTT	CASSHASGGNSPLHF
-	-	TRBV3-1/TRBV3-2	TRBJ2-2	TGTGCCAGCAGCCACTTCACCGGGGAGCTGTTTTTT	CASSHFTGELFF
-	-	TRBV7-2	TRBJ2-7	TGTGCCAGCAGCACTAGTTTCAGGGGTTACGAGCAGTACTTC	CASSTSFRGYEQYF
-	-	TRBV28	TRBJ2-7	TGTGCCAGCCGAGGGGTACCGGCGGGGCAGTACTTC	CASRGVPAGQYF
-	-	TRBV6-2/TRBV6-3	TRBJ2-7	TGTGCCAGCAGTTACTCGGCGGCAGCCCTTTCCTACGAGCAGTACTTC	CASSYSAAALSYEQYF
-	-	TRBV6-1	TRBJ1-2	TGTGCCAGCACGGGCATCGCCGGGACGTATGGCTACACCTTC	CASTGIAGTYGYTF
TRBD2	-	TRBV6-1	TRBJ2-2	TGTGCCAGCAGTGCCTCAGCGGGGGCGAACACCGGGGAGCTGTTTTTT	CASSASAGANTGELFF
TRBD2	few	TRBV19	TRBJ2-1	TGTGCCAGTAGTTTTAGCGGGGGGGCCGGGGAGCAGTTCTTC	CASSFSGGAGEQFF
-	-	TRBV21-1	TRBJ1-5	TGTGCCAGCAGAACAGGGAGGACTCAGCCCCAGCATTTT	CASRTGRTQPQHF
TRBD1	-	TRBV7-2	TRBJ1-2	TGTGCCAGCAGCTTCGACAGGGTCTATGGCTACACCTTC	CASSFDRVYGYTF
TRBD2	-	TRBV20-1	TRBJ2-5	TGCAGTGCTAGTAACCGGGGGGCCCAGTACTTC	CSASNRGAQYF
-	once	TRBV28	TRBJ2-3	TGTGCCAGCAAGGTCCCCGGCACAGATACGCAGTATTTT	CASKVPGTDTQYF
-	-	TRBV5-4	TRBJ1-3	TGTGCCAGCAGCCCCCAAAGCTCTGGAAACACCATATATTTT	CASSPQSSGNTIYF
-	-	TRBV19	TRBJ1-5	TGTGCCAGTAGTAAAGGGAATCAGCCCCAGCATTTT	CASSKGNQPQHF
-	-	TRBV6-2/TRBV6-3	TRBJ2-5	TGTGCCAGCAGTTACGGCAGGGTGGAGACCCAGTACTTC	CASSYGRVETQYF
-	-	TRBV6-2/TRBV6-3	TRBJ1-2	TGTGCCAGCAGCTCCGACTGGACATCTAACTATGGCTACACCTTC	CASSSDWTSNYGYTF
-	-	TRBV7-9	TRBJ2-2	TGTGCCAGCAGCCGGGTCAGTGGGGACACCGGGGAGCTGTTTTTT	CASSRVSGDTGELFF
-	-	TRBV9	TRBJ2-1	TGTGCCAGCAGCGTAGGGAGGGGTCAATACAATGAGCAGTTCTTC	CASSVGRGQYNEQFF
-	-	TRBV7-2	TRBJ2-5	TGTGCCAGCAGCTCCACGAGGTGGGGCGGGGCGGGAGAGACCCAGTACTTC	CASSSTRWGGAGETQYF
TRBD1	-	TRBV12-5	TRBJ1-2	TGTGCTAGTGGCTCCTGGACAGGGGGAGGCTACACCTTC	CASGSWTGGGYTF
TRBD1	-	TRBV11-1	TRBJ1-2	TGTGCCAGCAGCTTAGGCGGGACAGGGCGCTATGGCTACACCTTC	CASSLGGTGRYGYTF
TRBD1	-	TRBV23-1	TRBJ2-7	TGCGCCAGCCCTCTCTTACGGACAGGAGGTAGTGGCTACGAGCAGTACTTC	CASPLLRTGGSGYEQYF
-	-	TRBV19	TRBJ1-2	TGTGCCACCCAAGATAGGGTCCATGGCTACACCTTC	CATQDRVHGYTF
-	-	TRBV30	TRBJ1-2	TGTGCCTGGAGTGGGGGACGGAACTATGGCTACACCTTC	CAWSGGRNYGYTF